This TCR beta chain stems from a study of blood T cell repertoires in COVID-19. The age range of participants was about 18 to 89 years, with residence in under 30 US areas. Sequenced by immunoSEQ multiplex PCR; TCRdb stores in-frame clones only, minus some. The table shows roughly 330,000 clones, with about nine tenths occurring only once. Germline values: CDR1 SGDLS, CDR2 YYNGEE. The V end lost 1 base, the J end lost 3 bases, and 11 bases lay between the germline ends. The CDR3 covers 14 residues. The sequencing input was PBMCs or T cells enriched from blood (not recorded which). The gene calls are TRBV9 and TRBJ2-7, with D unresolved. The origin of this receptor is a woman younger than 30 who had recovered from COVID-19. In DNA form, the CDR3 reads TGTGCCAGCAGCGTAATGGAGACCAGCTACGAGCAGTACTTC. The encoded protein is CASSVMETSYEQYF.